These 18 T cell receptor beta chains originate from one sample sequenced in a study of cytomegalovirus exposure and HLA in healthy donors. The primer mix had 60 Vbeta and 13 Jbeta primers. Clones were sequenced by immunoSEQ multiplex PCR, and TCRdb holds only the in-frame ones, with some missing. The repertoire holds around 68,000 clones, with approximately 81% as singletons. Sequencing was carried out using PBMCs. The receptors were gathered from a woman in her thirties in good health and CMV-seropositive.

The chain recombines TRBV29-1 with TRBJ2-1, with a possible D match to TRBD2 (5 bases). The V end lost 6 bases, the J end lost 6 bases, and 18 bases lay between the germline ends. The CDR3 extends over 14 amino acids. From germline, CDR1 is SQVTM and CDR2 ANQGSEA. The CDR3 spells CSVDGRGVGNEQFF. CDR3 bases: TGCAGCGTGGATGGGAGAGGAGTTGGCAATGAGCAGTTCTTC.

The chain carries TRBV5-1 and TRBJ2-1; 8 positions agree with TRBD2. Germline CDR1 reads SGHRS; CDR2 reads YFSETQ. Germline trimming cut 5 bases from V and 6 bases from J; bases unmatched to any gene: 7. The CDR3 covers 14 residues. CDR3 sequence: CASSQGLVGNEQFF. DNA for the CDR3: TGCGCCAGCAGTCAGGGACTAGTGGGCAATGAGCAGTTCTTC.

J is TRBJ2-3 and V is TRBV4-2, with D possibly being TRBD1 (5 bases). The CDR3 runs to 16 residues. Germline V lookup: CDR1 LGHNA, CDR2 YNFKEQ. The V end lost 0 bases, the J end lost 0 bases, and 10 bases lay between the germline ends. CDR3 amino acids: CASSQDSQGSTDTQYF. CDR3 DNA sequence: TGTGCCAGCAGCCAAGATAGTCAGGGAAGCACAGATACGCAGTATTTT.

CDR3 sequence (DNA): TGTGCCAGCAGCTTGGGACAGGGGTCTACCTACGAGCAGTACTTC. This sequence encodes CASSLGQGSTYEQYF. J is TRBJ2-7 and V is TRBV5-4, with 8 bases identical to TRBD1. With V trimmed by 0 bases and J by 2 bases, 4 bases remained unmatched. Germline-derived CDR1 and CDR2 are SGHNT and YYREEE (reference sequence). CDR3 length: 15 residues.

J is TRBJ2-3 and V is TRBV5-4; D might be TRBD2 (6 bases). Germline V CDR1 and CDR2: SGHNT, YYREEE (reference sequence). V was pared by 1 base and J by 4 bases, with 13 bases between. This CDR3 has 15 residues. In DNA form, the CDR3 reads TGTGCCAGCAGCTTGAGTCTGGGAGGCTCAGATACGCAGTATTTT. Its protein product is CASSLSLGGSDTQYF.

The chain uses TRBV7-9 and TRBJ1-1, with a weak D call TRBD1 (5 bases). Germline CDR1 is SEHNR and CDR2 is FQNEAQ (reference sequence). V gave up 3 bases and J gave up 4 bases, with 15 bases separating them. This CDR3 comprises 15 residues. The CDR3 reads CASSLQGGLSTEAFF. The CDR3 DNA follows: TGTGCCAGCAGCTTGCAGGGTGGGCTAAGCACTGAAGCTTTCTTT. The full variable domain, in which reference TRBV7-9 and TRBJ1-1 provide the parts outside the CDR3, is DTGVSQNPRHKITKRGQNVTFRCDPISEHNRLYWYRQTLGQGPEFLTYFQNEAQLEKSRLLSDRFSAERPKGSFSTLEIQRTEQGDSAMYLCASSLQGGLSTEAFFGQGTRLTVV.

V gene TRBV7-2 combines with J gene TRBJ2-1; D gene ambiguous. Trimming pared 2 bases from V and 8 bases from J, leaving 13 bases between. Germline assignment: CDR1 SGHTA and CDR2 FQGNSA. This CDR3 spans 14 amino acids. The CDR3 reads CASSLNPRSDEQFF. In nucleotides, the CDR3 is TGTGCCAGCAGCTTAAATCCTAGGAGTGATGAGCAGTTCTTC.

The V gene is TRBV19, the J gene TRBJ2-2; tentatively, D is TRBD2 (6 bases). Germline CDR1 LNHDA, CDR2 SQIVND (reference sequence). The V and J ends lost 2 bases and 5 bases respectively, with 18 bases between them. There are 17 residues in the CDR3. CDR3: CASSIRSGGGRTGELFF. CDR3 in DNA: TGTGCCAGTAGTATAAGATCGGGCGGAGGGAGAACCGGGGAGCTGTTTTTT. Drawing the rest from reference TRBV19 and TRBJ2-2, the complete variable domain is DGGITQSPKYLFRKEGQNVTLSCEQNLNHDAMYWYRQDPGQGLRLIYYSQIVNDFQKGDIAEGYSVSREKKESFPLTVTSAQKNPTAFYLCASSIRSGGGRTGELFFGEGSRLTVL.

V gene TRBV7-2 combines with J gene TRBJ2-1; TRBD2 agrees at 13 bases. CDR1 is SGHTA and CDR2 is FQGNSA in the germline V gene. V was pared by 3 bases and J by 10 bases, with 6 bases of the junction left unmatched. The CDR3 spans 15 residues. The CDR3 DNA reads TGTGCCAGCAGCTTTACTAGCGGGAGGGCCGGGGAGCAGTTCTTC. Its protein product is CASSFTSGRAGEQFF.

This chain links TRBV11-2 with TRBJ2-7; 9 bases map to TRBD1. With V trimmed by 3 bases and J by 4 bases, 4 bases remained unmatched. Germline CDR1 reads SGHAT; CDR2 reads FQNNGV. CDR3 length equals 14 residues. The CDR3 nucleotides read TGTGCCAGCAGCTTCGGGACAGGGATTTACGAGCAGTACTTC. It is translated as CASSFGTGIYEQYF.

This rearrangement joins TRBV19 to TRBJ2-1; 7 nucleotides line up with TRBD2. This CDR3 is built from 13 residues. V dropped 9 bases and J dropped 6; count of bases not matched to a gene: 8. Germline loops: CDR1 LNHDA, CDR2 SQIVND (reference sequence). The CDR3 protein is CASSPAGVNEQFF. As DNA, the CDR3 is TGTGCCAGCTCACCGGCGGGAGTCAATGAGCAGTTCTTC.

The CDR3 reads CAISDIGLAGSNYEQYF. In DNA, the CDR3 is TGTGCCATCAGTGACATAGGACTAGCGGGATCTAACTACGAGCAGTACTTC. The chain recombines TRBV10-3 with TRBJ2-7, with 12 bases lining up with TRBD2. Germline CDR1 and CDR2: ENHRY and SYGVKD. The V and J ends lost 3 bases and 3 bases, in that order; junction bases with no gene match: 9. This CDR3 region has 17 residues.

The chain employs TRBV6-5 and TRBJ2-1; the D is unclear. Germline V gene lookup returns CDR1 MNHEY and CDR2 SVGAGI. CDR3 size: 12 residues. Trimming removed 6 bases at V and 7 bases at J, with 10 bases between. The DNA of the CDR3 is TGTGCCAGCAGAGCCCCATGGAATGAGCAGTTCTTC. Encoded protein: CASRAPWNEQFF.

This chain links TRBV28 with TRBJ2-7; TRBD2 matches at 13 bases. CDR1 is MDHEN and CDR2 is SYDVKM in the germline V gene. Trimming removed 2 bases from V and 0 bases from J; junction bases left unmatched: 4. The CDR3 spans 17 residues. DNA for the CDR3: TGTGCCAGCAGTTTACCGGGACTAGCGGGAAGCTCCTACGAGCAGTACTTC. Translating gives CASSLPGLAGSSYEQYF.

V usage is TRBV6-5 and J usage is TRBJ2-7, with a possible D match to TRBD2 (6 bases). Between the trimmed V and J ends, which lost 7 bases and 1 base, there was a span of 14 bases. Germline V lookup: CDR1 MNHEY, CDR2 SVGAGI. This CDR3 has 14 amino acids. This chain's CDR3 is CASTVGGESYEQYF. The CDR3 region has the DNA TGTGCCAGCACCGTCGGCGGGGAATCCTACGAGCAGTACTTC.

This clone was seen only a few times. The V call is TRBV6-5, the J call TRBJ1-1; 12 nucleotides agree with TRBD1. Trimming took 4 bases from V and 4 from J; bases not matched to a gene: 7. Per the germline V gene, CDR1 is MNHEY and CDR2 is SVGAGI. This CDR3 has 16 residues. The CDR3 loop reads CASSFRDRGLRTEAFF. The DNA for the CDR3 is TGTGCCAGCAGTTTCCGGGACAGGGGGCTTCGCACTGAAGCTTTCTTT.

The chain joins TRBV5-1 to TRBJ2-4; 10 bases fit TRBD1. From germline, CDR1 is SGHRS and CDR2 YFSETQ. Trimming removed 4 bases from V and 8 bases from J; junction bases left unmatched: 6. The CDR3 runs to 14 residues. CDR3 coding DNA: TGCGCCAGCAGCGCCGGACAGGGGGGAGACATTCAGTACTTC. Translation gives CASSAGQGGDIQYF. Full variable domain (rest looked up from reference TRBV5-1 and TRBJ2-4): KAGVTQTPRYLIKTRGQQVTLSCSPISGHRSVSWYQQTPGQGLQFLFEYFSETQRNKGNFPGRFSGRQFSNSRSEMNVSTLELGDSALYLCASSAGQGGDIQYFGAGTRLSVL.

CDR3 in DNA: TGTGCCAGCTCAGCTGACAGGGGAGGCCAGCCCCAGCATTTT. It translates to CASSADRGGQPQHF. The chain recombines TRBV18 with TRBJ1-5, with 8 bases matching TRBD1. This CDR3 spans 14 amino acids. With V trimmed by 5 bases and J by 7 bases, 7 bases remained unmatched. The germline gives CDR1 KGHSH, CDR2 LQKENI.